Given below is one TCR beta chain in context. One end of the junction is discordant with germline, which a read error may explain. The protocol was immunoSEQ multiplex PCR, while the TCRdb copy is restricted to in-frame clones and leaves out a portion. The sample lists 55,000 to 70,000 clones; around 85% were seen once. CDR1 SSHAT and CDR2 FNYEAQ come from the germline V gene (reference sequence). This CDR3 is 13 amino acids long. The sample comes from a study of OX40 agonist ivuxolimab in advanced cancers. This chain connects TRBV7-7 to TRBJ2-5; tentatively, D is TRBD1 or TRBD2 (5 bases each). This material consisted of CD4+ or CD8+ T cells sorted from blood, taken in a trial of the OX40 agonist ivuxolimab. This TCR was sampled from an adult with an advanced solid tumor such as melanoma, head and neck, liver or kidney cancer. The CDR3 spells CASSPGPGETQYF. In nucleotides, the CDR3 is TGTGCTAGCAGCCCGGGACCAGGGGAGACCCAGTACTTC.